This T cell receptor beta chain was sequenced in a study of technical replicates of blood from a handful of donors. Germline V CDR1 and CDR2: SGHTA, FQGNSA. V lost 2 bases and J lost 4, with 11 bases in between. The CDR3 extends over 14 amino acids. Assay used: immunoSEQ multiplex PCR; TCRdb lists only in-frame clones, some missing. The table includes about 100,000 clones, about 95% detected once. V is TRBV7-2 and J is TRBJ1-1; maybe TRBD1 (5 bases). The source material was T cells isolated from PBMCs. The TCR was taken from a human donor in good health. Here the CDR3 reads CASSLIGGGTEAFF. For the CDR3, the DNA is TGTGCCAGCAGCTTAATTGGGGGGGGCACTGAAGCTTTCTTT. The variable domain in full, completed from reference TRBV7-2 and TRBJ1-1, reads GAGVSQSPSNKVTEKGKDVELRCDPISGHTALYWYRQSLGQGLEFLIYFQGNSAPDKSGLPSDRFSAERTGGSVSTLTIQRTQQEDSAVYLCASSLIGGGTEAFFGQGTRLTVV.